A selection of T cell receptor beta chains follows, all from one sample in a study of T cell responses to AZD1222 COVID-19 vaccine. TCRdb keeps only in-frame clones here, not all; method: immunoSEQ multiplex PCR. Here the sample spans some 100,000 clones, about nine tenths being singletons. The material was peripheral blood, obtained on day 0 of AZD1222 vaccination. The receptors stem from an adult in good health. CDR3s include the opening cysteine and the closing phenylalanine or tryptophan. The order of the fields is D gene, V gene, J gene, clone size, CDR3 DNA, CDR3 protein. A D gene is named only where the DNA matches it firmly. Size values are once, few and many counts, or a class for expanded clones, and some rows have none.

-	TRBV6-2/TRBV6-3	TRBJ2-6	-	TGTGCCAGCAGTTCTTCTACTGGGGCCAACGTCCTGACTTTC	CASSSSTGANVLTF
TRBD2	TRBV6-6	TRBJ2-3	-	TGTGCCAGCAGAAGACTAGCGGGAGGGAAGGGAGATACGCAGTATTTT	CASRRLAGGKGDTQYF
-	TRBV28	TRBJ1-1	-	TGTGCCAGCAGTCAGCGGGACATAAGTGCTTTCTTT	CASSQRDISAFF
-	TRBV7-9	TRBJ1-3	once	TGTGCCAGCAGCTTAGCGGAGAGGGGAAGAGGAAACACCATATATTTT	CASSLAERGRGNTIYF
TRBD1	TRBV27	TRBJ1-6	-	TGTGCCAGCAGTTTTGCCCGGGACAGGAGCTCCTATAATTCACCCCTCCACTTT	CASSFARDRSSYNSPLHF
-	TRBV12-3/TRBV12-4	TRBJ1-1	-	TGTGCCAGCAGTTTAGTTCCGAACACTGAAGCTTTCTTT	CASSLVPNTEAFF
TRBD2	TRBV9	TRBJ2-2	-	TGTGCCAGCAGCGTAGAAGGTAGCGGGGGTATAACCGGGGAGCTGTTTTTT	CASSVEGSGGITGELFF
TRBD2	TRBV19	TRBJ2-2	-	TGTGCCAGTAGTATAAACCGACTAGCGGGAGATGTCGGGGAGCTGTTTTTT	CASSINRLAGDVGELFF
-	TRBV30	TRBJ1-5	-	TGTGCCTGGAGTGACTCAGGTAATCAGCCCCAGCATTTT	CAWSDSGNQPQHF
-	TRBV7-2	TRBJ2-3	-	TGTGCCAGCACCAACGGCCGGGTAAGCACAGATACGCAGTATTTT	CASTNGRVSTDTQYF
-	TRBV5-1	TRBJ1-1	-	TGCGCCAGCAGCTTTCGGGAGGGGAACACTGAAGCTTTCTTT	CASSFREGNTEAFF
TRBD2	TRBV7-2	TRBJ2-3	-	TGTGCCAGCAGCTTATTCGGGGAGGGTACGCAGTATTTT	CASSLFGEGTQYF
TRBD1	TRBV6-5	TRBJ2-5	-	TGTGCCAGCAGGCAGGGGGTAGAGACCCAGTACTTC	CASRQGVETQYF
TRBD1	TRBV2	TRBJ2-7	-	TGTGCCAGCAGTGAATTTTTGACAGGGGGCCAGGACGAGCAGTACTTC	CASSEFLTGGQDEQYF
TRBD2	TRBV5-1	TRBJ2-2	-	TGCGCCACCCGACTAGCGGTGAACACCGGGGAGCTGTTTTTT	CATRLAVNTGELFF
TRBD2	TRBV6-4	TRBJ2-1	-	TGTGCCAGCAGCGAAGCGGGGGCGACCTCCTACAATGAGCAGTTCTTC	CASSEAGATSYNEQFF
-	TRBV14	TRBJ2-5	-	TGTGCCAGCAGCCAAGGGTTGTATTCTCAAGAGACCCAGTACTTC	CASSQGLYSQETQYF
-	TRBV14	TRBJ1-4	once	TGTGCCAGCAGCCAAGCCCCCGTCCTCCAGGGTGAAAAACTGTTTTTT	CASSQAPVLQGEKLFF
-	TRBV5-4	TRBJ2-7	-	TGTGCCAGCAGCTTGGAGGGATCTAGAATCTCCTACGAGCAGTACTTC	CASSLEGSRISYEQYF
-	TRBV27	TRBJ2-3	-	TGTGCCAGCAGTCCCGCTATCGGGAGAGCTACAGATACGCAGTATTTT	CASSPAIGRATDTQYF
-	TRBV6-5	TRBJ1-2	-	TGTGCCAGCAAACTGGGGGGGAGCTATGGCTACACCTTC	CASKLGGSYGYTF
-	TRBV11-2	TRBJ2-3	-	TGTGCCAGCAGCTTACCGGCCAGCACAGATACGCAGTATTTT	CASSLPASTDTQYF
-	TRBV28	TRBJ1-5	-	TGTGCCAGCAGTTCGGGTAGCAATCAGCCCCAGCATTTT	CASSSGSNQPQHF
-	TRBV2	TRBJ1-2	-	TGTGCCAGCAGAGAACCCACAAATGGCTACACCTTC	CASREPTNGYTF
TRBD1	TRBV19	TRBJ2-3	-	TGTGCCAGTAAGCAGGGGGGCACAGATACGCAGTATTTT	CASKQGGTDTQYF
TRBD2	TRBV7-9	TRBJ2-1	-	TGTGCCAGCAGCTGGGGACTAGCGGGACACAATGAGCAGTTCTTC	CASSWGLAGHNEQFF
-	TRBV10-3	TRBJ1-1	-	TGTGCCATCAGTGAGTCCATGAACACTGAAGCTTTCTTT	CAISESMNTEAFF
TRBD1	TRBV6-5	TRBJ1-2	few	TGTGCCAGCAGTCCTGGGACAGGGGGCGACTATGGCTACACCTTC	CASSPGTGGDYGYTF
-	TRBV9	TRBJ1-3	once	TGTGCCAGCAGCGCCCAGGGAGGTGCTGGAAACACCATATATTTT	CASSAQGGAGNTIYF
TRBD2	TRBV14	TRBJ2-5	-	TGTGCCAGCAGCCAAGATCTAGCGGGGCTTCAAGAGACCCAGTACTTC	CASSQDLAGLQETQYF
-	TRBV24-1	TRBJ2-2	once	TGTGCCACCAGTGTGGCGGGGGCTGCCACCGGGGAGCTGTTTTTT	CATSVAGAATGELFF
TRBD2	TRBV6-2/TRBV6-3	TRBJ2-1	-	TGTGCCAGCAGTCCCTTCGCGGGGGGGCTGTACAATGAGCAGTTCTTC	CASSPFAGGLYNEQFF